This TCR beta chain was captured in a study of cytomegalovirus exposure and HLA in healthy donors. About this clone itself: What it binds is not known.

13 Jbeta primers and 60 Vbeta primers were used for the PCR. The table came from immunoSEQ multiplex PCR; TCRdb's copy has only in-frame clones and leaves some out. The sample lists 75,000 to 90,000 clones, around 79% occurring once. Germline V CDR1 and CDR2: SGHTA, FQGNSA. The CDR3 loop spans 16 amino acids. The J segment lost 3 bases and the V segment lost 5 bases, leaving 6 bases of the junction unmatched. General study results and limits: Previously analyzed data showed that most TCR beta V segments were productive at a frequency of about 87% or about 30%. Highly shared sequence variants in one cluster were likely a sequencing artifact.

The receptor was isolated from a male donor in good health and CMV-seropositive. The source material was PBMCs. The rearrangement joins TRBV7-2 to TRBJ2-7; TRBD2 matches at 14 bases. The CDR3 region is CASSPGGTSGGYEQYF. In DNA form, the CDR3 reads TGTGCCAGCAGCCCCGGAGGGACTAGCGGGGGCTACGAGCAGTACTTC.